This T cell receptor beta chain was captured by sequencing in a study of post-analysis software for immune sequencing data. For the study at large: Included among the disease courses, which were recorded for the cohort, were relapsing-remitting, secondary progressive and progressive-relapsing multiple sclerosis. Overall study results and limits: The study found significantly lower normalized Chao1 diversity in multiple sclerosis patients than in controls. Patients carried 5 or 6 TRBV segments more frequently than controls did, and TRBV5-6, TRBV5-1 and TRBV20-1 were among them.

The table lists this clonotype with a few counts. Its antigen is unknown. V was trimmed by 5 bases and J by 2 bases, leaving 16 bases between them. CDR1 MNHNY and CDR2 SVGAGI come from the germline V gene (reference sequence). The CDR3 spans 15 residues. Sequencing libraries made from TCR beta cDNA carried unique molecular identifiers. Input populations of roughly 0.9 to 10 million T cells gave rise to a few hundred thousand cDNA molecules. MiXCR, run by TCRdb on the PCR reads, gives a single entry per CDR3 protein. This sample carries 820,000 or so distinct CDR3 sequences, about 50% of them seen once, and the ten largest clones take approximately 4.2%.

This sequence was found in a girl aged 5 to 17 with multiple sclerosis. The sequenced material came from blood. The gene calls are TRBV6-6 and TRBJ2-7; tentatively, D is TRBD1 (6 bases). In DNA form, the CDR3 reads TGTGCCAGCAGTCCTCGACAGGCTGGGCCCTACGAGCAGTACTTC. Its translation: CASSPRQAGPYEQYF.